The 16 T cell receptor beta chains listed next were all sequenced from one sample in a study of graft-versus-host responses after intestinal transplantation. Their antigens are not known. The repertoire was sequenced with immunoSEQ multiplex PCR; TCRdb's copy has only in-frame clones and lacks some. This sample has fewer than 60,000 clones, with about 81% found just once. This sample comprised unstimulated CD4+ T cells sorted from spleen or lymph node cells, obtained before transplant. The receptors stem from a human donor who was the organ donor for an intestinal transplant.

The chain has TRBV6-1 and TRBJ2-2; 8 positions agree with TRBD2. The CDR3 spans 14 residues. The trim removed 6 bases at V and 4 bases at J, leaving 4 bases unmatched. Germline V CDR1 and CDR2: MNHNS, SASEGT. CDR3 sequence reads: CASSGLAGTGELFF. The CDR3 DNA reads TGTGCCAGCAGCGGACTAGCAGGCACCGGGGAGCTGTTTTTT.

The V gene is TRBV10-3, the J gene TRBJ2-1; 13 bases match TRBD2. CDR3 length: 18 amino acids. V shed 6 bases and J 0 bases; nucleotides not matched to a gene: 8. Germline CDR1 reads ENHRY; CDR2 reads SYGVKD. DNA of the CDR3: TGTGCCATCAGGGAACTAGCGGGGGGGCCACTCTCCTACAATGAGCAGTTCTTC. Translated, it gives CAIRELAGGPLSYNEQFF.

The rearrangement links TRBV5-1 to TRBJ1-1; 10 nucleotides agree with TRBD1. CDR1 is SGHRS and CDR2 is YFSETQ in the germline V gene. V lost 3 bases and J lost 8; bases outside the gene matches: 10. CDR3 size: 15 residues. The CDR3 reads CASSSSRDRGGEAFF. CDR3 DNA sequence: TGCGCCAGCAGCTCGTCCCGGGACAGGGGTGGAGAAGCTTTCTTT.

This clone was seen more than once but under ten times. DNA for the CDR3: TGCGCCAGCAGTGAAAAAGGGGGCGCACCCCTCCACTTT. Residues: CASSEKGGAPLHF. The chain couples TRBV10-1 to TRBJ1-6; 7 bases fit TRBD1. Germline V gives CDR1 WNHNN, CDR2 SYGVQD (reference sequence). The length of the CDR3 is 13 residues. V lost 3 bases and J lost 11; bases outside the gene matches: 4.

The chain couples TRBV7-2 to TRBJ2-1, with 7 bases that match TRBD2. The CDR3 covers 17 residues. Germline assignment: CDR1 SGHTA and CDR2 FQGNSA. After removal of 5 bases from V and 0 bases from J, the junction contained 10 bases not matched to a gene. CDR3 region: CASSVKSGVASYNEQFF. As DNA, the CDR3 is TGTGCCAGCAGCGTAAAGAGCGGGGTCGCCTCCTACAATGAGCAGTTCTTC.

The chain employs TRBV7-9 and TRBJ1-2; D is undetermined. V was trimmed by 5 bases and J by 7 bases, leaving 14 bases between them. CDR1 is SEHNR, CDR2 FQNEAQ, per germline (reference sequence). The CDR3 loop spans 13 amino acids. The CDR3 DNA reads TGTGCCAGCAGCGAGGGAGGGTACGGTGGCTACACCTTC. It translates to CASSEGGYGGYTF.

In this sample, this clone turned up once. The chain couples TRBV28 to TRBJ1-6; D not resolved. Deletions cut 3 bases from V and 0 bases from J, with 3 bases between. Looked up from germline, CDR1 is MDHEN and CDR2 is SYDVKM. The CDR3 sequence is 14 residues long. This chain's CDR3 is CASSFYSYNSPLHF. In DNA, the CDR3 is TGTGCCAGCAGTTTTTACTCCTATAATTCACCCCTCCACTTT.

This chain links TRBV27 with TRBJ1-1, with TRBD1 as a possible D gene (5 bases). The CDR3 sequence is 16 residues long. Germline CDR1 and CDR2: MNHEY and SMNVEV (reference sequence). The germline V and J ends were trimmed by 0 bases and 3 bases, with 14 bases remaining between them. As DNA, the CDR3 is TGTGCCAGCAGTTTATCTCTCGGGACCCCAGACACTGAAGCTTTCTTT. Its protein product is CASSLSLGTPDTEAFF.

The chain joins TRBV30 to TRBJ1-3, with D unresolved. CDR3 length: 13 amino acids. V lost 1 base and J 0 bases, leaving 4 bases between the germline ends. Germline CDR1 is GTSNPN and CDR2 is SVGIG (reference sequence). The CDR3 nucleotides read TGTGCCTGGAGTGGTGTCTCTGGAAACACCATATATTTT. This gives the protein CAWSGVSGNTIYF.

The chain couples TRBV4-1 to TRBJ2-1; 10 bases fit TRBD2. Germline trimming cut 2 bases from V and 0 bases from J; bases unmatched to any gene: 1. The CDR3 is made up of 16 amino acids. Germline V gene lookup returns CDR1 MGHRA and CDR2 YSYEKL. The CDR3 region has the DNA TGCGCCAGCAGCCAAAGGACTAGCGGCTCCTACAATGAGCAGTTCTTC. This codes for CASSQRTSGSYNEQFF.

The DNA of the CDR3 is TGTGCCAGCAGTCCAGGACAAGCTAATGAAAAACTGTTTTTT. Amino acids: CASSPGQANEKLFF. This chain uses TRBV7-9 with TRBJ1-4; TRBD1 is a possible D gene (5 bases). There are 14 residues in the CDR3. Trimming left V 6 bases short and J 3 bases short, with 11 bases between. Germline assignment: CDR1 SEHNR and CDR2 FQNEAQ (reference sequence).

The chain employs TRBV6-5 and TRBJ1-4; the match to TRBD1 covers 7 bases. This CDR3 region has 13 residues. Germline V lookup: CDR1 MNHEY, CDR2 SVGAGI. V was clipped by 2 bases and J by 6 bases; unmatched bases: 0. The CDR3 spells CASSYRGHEKLFF. In DNA form, the CDR3 reads TGTGCCAGCAGTTACAGGGGGCATGAAAAACTGTTTTTT.

The chain is built from TRBV6-4 and TRBJ1-2; D may be TRBD1 (6 bases). Trimming pared 6 bases from V and 4 bases from J, leaving 12 bases between. CDR1 and CDR2 from the germline V gene are MRHNA and SNTAGT. CDR3 length equals 13 residues. Here the CDR3 DNA reads TGTGCCAGCAGCGGAGGACAGCCCTATGGCTACACCTTC. Translated, it gives CASSGGQPYGYTF.

V and J are TRBV7-9 and TRBJ2-7, with D possibly TRBD2 on 6 matching bases. The CDR3 is 15 amino acids. From germline, CDR1 is SEHNR and CDR2 FQNEAQ (reference sequence). The V end lost 3 bases, the J end lost 1 base, and 13 bases lay between the germline ends. The CDR3, as DNA: TGTGCCAGCAGCTTTATCGGGACTCCATCCTACGAGCAGTACTTC. This encodes CASSFIGTPSYEQYF.

The V gene is TRBV7-6, the J gene TRBJ2-1; the D gene is possibly TRBD1 (6 bases). The CDR3 extends over 16 amino acids. Germline lookup yields CDR1 SGHVS and CDR2 FNYEAQ. Trimming shortened V by 4 bases and J by 4 bases, and 17 bases separated the two germline ends. Written as DNA, the CDR3 is TGTGCCAGCAGCTCGGTGACAGGCAGGGTGTACAATGAGCAGTTCTTC. Encoded protein: CASSSVTGRVYNEQFF. The full variable domain, in which reference TRBV7-6 and TRBJ2-1 provide the parts outside the CDR3, is GAGVSQSPRYKVTKRGQDVALRCDPISGHVSLYWYRQALGQGPEFLTYFNYEAQQDKSGLPNDRFSAERPEGSISTLTIQRTEQRDSAMYRCASSSVTGRVYNEQFFGPGTRLTVL.

The V and J genes are TRBV18 and TRBJ1-6; tentative D call: TRBD1 (6 bases). Germline lookup yields CDR1 KGHSH and CDR2 LQKENI. This CDR3 comprises 14 residues. Deletions cut 4 bases from V and 5 bases from J, with 9 bases between. This chain's CDR3 is CASSRDTHNSPLHF. For the CDR3, the DNA is TGTGCCAGCTCACGGGACACTCATAATTCACCCCTCCACTTT.